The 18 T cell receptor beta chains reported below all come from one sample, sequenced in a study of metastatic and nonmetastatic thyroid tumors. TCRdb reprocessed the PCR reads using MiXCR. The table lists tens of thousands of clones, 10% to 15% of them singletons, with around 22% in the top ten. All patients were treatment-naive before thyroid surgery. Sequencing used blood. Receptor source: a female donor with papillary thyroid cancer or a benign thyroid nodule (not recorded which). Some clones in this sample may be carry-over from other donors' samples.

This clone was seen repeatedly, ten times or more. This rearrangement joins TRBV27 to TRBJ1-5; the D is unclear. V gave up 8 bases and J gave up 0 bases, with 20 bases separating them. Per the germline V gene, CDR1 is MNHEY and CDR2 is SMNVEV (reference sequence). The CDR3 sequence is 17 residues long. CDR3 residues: CASRPLGPAYSNQPQHF. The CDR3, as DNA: TGTGCCAGCCGTCCTCTCGGACCGGCGTATAGCAATCAGCCCCAGCATTTT.

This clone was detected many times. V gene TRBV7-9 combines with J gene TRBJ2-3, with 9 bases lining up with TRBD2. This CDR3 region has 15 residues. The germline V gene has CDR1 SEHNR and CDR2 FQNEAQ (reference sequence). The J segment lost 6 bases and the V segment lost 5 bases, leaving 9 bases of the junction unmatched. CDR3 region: CASSPTGLARDTQYF. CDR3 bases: TGTGCCAGCAGCCCGACGGGACTAGCACGGGATACGCAGTATTTT.

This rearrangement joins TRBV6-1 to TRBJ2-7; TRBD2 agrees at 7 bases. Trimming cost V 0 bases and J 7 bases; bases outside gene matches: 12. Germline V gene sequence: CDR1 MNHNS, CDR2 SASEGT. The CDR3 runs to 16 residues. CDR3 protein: CASSEAGRGGPREQYF. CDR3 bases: TGTGCCAGCAGTGAAGCAGGGAGGGGTGGGCCGCGGGAGCAGTACTTC.

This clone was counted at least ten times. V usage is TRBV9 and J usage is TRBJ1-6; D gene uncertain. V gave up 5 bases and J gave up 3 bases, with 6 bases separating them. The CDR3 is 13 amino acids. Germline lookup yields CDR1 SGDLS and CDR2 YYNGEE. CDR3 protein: CASREDYNSPLHF. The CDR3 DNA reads TGTGCCAGCAGAGAGGACTATAATTCACCCCTCCACTTT.

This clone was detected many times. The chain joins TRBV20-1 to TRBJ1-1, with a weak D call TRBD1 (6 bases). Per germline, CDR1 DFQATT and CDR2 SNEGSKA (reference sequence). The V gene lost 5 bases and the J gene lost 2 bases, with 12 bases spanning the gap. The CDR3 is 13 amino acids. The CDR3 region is CSAEGQKNTEAFF. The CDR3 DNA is TGCAGTGCTGAGGGACAAAAAAACACTGAAGCTTTCTTT.

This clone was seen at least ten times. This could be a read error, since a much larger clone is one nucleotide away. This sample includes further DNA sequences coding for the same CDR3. This chain's CDR3 is CASSLRLAGYNEQFF. The CDR3 DNA reads as TGTGCCAGCAGTTTGCGACTAGCGGGGTACAATGAGCAGTTCTTC. The rearrangement joins TRBV27 to TRBJ2-1; 11 bases map to TRBD2. V lost 3 bases, J lost 4 bases, and 2 bases stayed unmatched. CDR1 MNHEY and CDR2 SMNVEV come from the germline V gene (reference sequence). This CDR3 is 15 amino acids long.

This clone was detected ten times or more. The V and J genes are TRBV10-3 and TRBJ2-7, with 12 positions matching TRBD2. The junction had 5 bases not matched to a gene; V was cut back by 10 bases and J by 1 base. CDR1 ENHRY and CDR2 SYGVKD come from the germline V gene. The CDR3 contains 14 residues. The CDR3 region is CATQGTSGSYEQYF. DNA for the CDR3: TGTGCCACCCAAGGGACTAGCGGGTCCTACGAGCAGTACTTC.

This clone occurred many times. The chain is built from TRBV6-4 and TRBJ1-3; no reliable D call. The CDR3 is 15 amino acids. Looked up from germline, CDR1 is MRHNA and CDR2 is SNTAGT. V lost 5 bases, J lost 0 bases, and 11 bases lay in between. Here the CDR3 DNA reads TGTGCCAGCAGTTTCCCAGACGGCTCTGGAAACACCATATATTTT. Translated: CASSFPDGSGNTIYF.

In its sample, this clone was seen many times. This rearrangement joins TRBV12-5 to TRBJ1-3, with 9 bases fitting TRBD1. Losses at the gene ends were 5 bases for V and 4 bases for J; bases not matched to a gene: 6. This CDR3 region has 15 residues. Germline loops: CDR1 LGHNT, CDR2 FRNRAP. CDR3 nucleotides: TGTGCTAGTGGTAGGGGGACAGGGAACGGAAACACCATATATTTT. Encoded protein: CASGRGTGNGNTIYF.

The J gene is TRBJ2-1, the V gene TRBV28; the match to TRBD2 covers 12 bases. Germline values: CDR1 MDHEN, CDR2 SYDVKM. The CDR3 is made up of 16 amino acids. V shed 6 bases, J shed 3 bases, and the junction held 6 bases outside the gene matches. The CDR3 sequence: CASSWTSGALYNEQFF. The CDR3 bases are TGTGCCAGCAGCTGGACTAGCGGGGCCCTCTACAATGAGCAGTTCTTC.

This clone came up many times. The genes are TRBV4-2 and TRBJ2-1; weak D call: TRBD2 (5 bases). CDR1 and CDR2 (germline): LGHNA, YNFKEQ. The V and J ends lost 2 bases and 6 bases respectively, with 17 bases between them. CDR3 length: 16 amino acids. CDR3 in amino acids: CASSQYIEGRGNEQFF. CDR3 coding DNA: TGTGCCAGCAGCCAATATATCGAAGGTCGGGGCAATGAGCAGTTCTTC.

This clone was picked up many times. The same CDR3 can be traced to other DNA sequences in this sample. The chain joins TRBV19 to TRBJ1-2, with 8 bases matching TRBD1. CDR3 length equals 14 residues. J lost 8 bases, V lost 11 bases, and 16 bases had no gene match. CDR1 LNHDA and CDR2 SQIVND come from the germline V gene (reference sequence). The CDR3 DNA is TGTGCCTGCCGACAGGGGCCCGGCCCCGACGGCTACACCTTC. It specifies CACRQGPGPDGYTF.

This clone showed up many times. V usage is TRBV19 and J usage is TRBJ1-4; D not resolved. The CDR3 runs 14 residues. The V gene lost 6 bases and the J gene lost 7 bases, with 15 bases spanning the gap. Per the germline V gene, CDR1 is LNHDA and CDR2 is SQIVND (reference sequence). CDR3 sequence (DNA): TGTGCCAGTAGCTACGGGGAATGGGGTGAAAAACTGTTTTTT. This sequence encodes CASSYGEWGEKLFF.

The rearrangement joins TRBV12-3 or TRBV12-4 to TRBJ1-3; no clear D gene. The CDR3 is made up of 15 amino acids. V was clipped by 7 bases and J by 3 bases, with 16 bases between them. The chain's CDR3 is CASIFRDMGGNTIYF. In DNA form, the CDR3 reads TGTGCCAGCATTTTCCGGGATATGGGTGGAAACACCATATATTTT.

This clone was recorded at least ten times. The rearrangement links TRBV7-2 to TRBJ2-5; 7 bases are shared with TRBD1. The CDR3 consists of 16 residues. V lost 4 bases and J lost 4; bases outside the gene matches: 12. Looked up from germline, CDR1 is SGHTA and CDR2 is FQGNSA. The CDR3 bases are TGTGCCAGCAGCTCCTCCCGGGACAGCAACCTAGAGACCCAGTACTTC. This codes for CASSSSRDSNLETQYF.

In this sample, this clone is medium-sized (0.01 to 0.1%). The DNA for the CDR3 is TGTGCCAGCAGCCGTAAAGGGGGCGCCCTTTTAACTAACTATGGCTACACCTTC. Protein product: CASSRKGGALLTNYGYTF. The V call is TRBV27, the J call TRBJ1-2; the match to TRBD1 covers 7 bases. Trimming cost V 6 bases and J 0 bases; bases outside gene matches: 16. This CDR3 is built from 18 residues. CDR1 is MNHEY and CDR2 is SMNVEV in the germline V gene (reference sequence).

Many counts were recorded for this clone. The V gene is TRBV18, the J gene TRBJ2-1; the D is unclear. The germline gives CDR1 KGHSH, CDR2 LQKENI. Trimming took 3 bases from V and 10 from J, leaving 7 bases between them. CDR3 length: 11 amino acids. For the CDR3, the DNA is TGTGCCAGCTCACCCGACCAGGAGCAGTTCTTC. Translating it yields CASSPDQEQFF. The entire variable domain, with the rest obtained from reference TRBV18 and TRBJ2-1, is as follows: NAGVMQNPRHLVRRRGQEARLRCSPMKGHSHVYWYRQLPEEGLKFMVYLQKENIIDESGMPKERFSAEFPKEGPSILRIQQVVRGDSAAYFCASSPDQEQFFGPGTRLTVL.

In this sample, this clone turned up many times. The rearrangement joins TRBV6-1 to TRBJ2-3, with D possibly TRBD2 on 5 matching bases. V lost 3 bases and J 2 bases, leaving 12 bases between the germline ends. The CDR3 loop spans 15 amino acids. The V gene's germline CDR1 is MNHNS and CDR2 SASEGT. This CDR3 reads CASSDLATNTDTQYF. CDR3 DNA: TGTGCCAGCAGTGATTTAGCGACTAACACAGATACGCAGTATTTT.